The 26 T cell receptor beta chains below were found in one sample sequenced in a study of cytomegalovirus exposure and HLA in healthy donors (dated by TCRdb to the late 2010s). Library construction relied on the immunoSEQ multiplex PCR assay. For the multiplex PCR, a mixture combining 60 forward primers for TCR Vbeta segments and 13 reverse primers for TCR Jbeta segments was used. TCRdb provides this immuneACCESS table in a form limited to in-frame rearrangements. Some clones are lacking; in checked studies, under half of them reflect an unresolved V gene, and why the rest are absent is not known. The sample table contains tens of thousands of clones; only one count was recorded for 70% to 90% of them. The ten largest clonotypes hold 6.5% of the sample. Input material: PBMCs. Source of these receptors: a human donor in good health.

The rearrangement joins TRBV11-2 to TRBJ2-2; tentative D call: TRBD1 (6 bases). The CDR3 loop spans 13 amino acids. Germline loops: CDR1 SGHAT, CDR2 FQNNGV. V was pared by 2 bases and J by 9 bases, with 10 bases between. The chain's CDR3 is CASSLIRGRELFF. Here the CDR3 DNA reads TGTGCCAGCAGCTTAATCAGGGGACGGGAGCTGTTTTTT. Full variable domain (missing parts from reference TRBV11-2 and TRBJ2-2): EAGVAQSPRYKIIEKRQSVAFWCNPISGHATLYWYQQILGQGPKLLIQFQNNGVVDDSQLPKDRFSAERLKGVDSTLKIQPAKLEDSAVYLCASSLIRGRELFFGEGSRLTVL.

CDR3 in amino acids: CASSLRGQTEAFF. CDR3 sequence (DNA): TGTGCCAGCAGCTTGAGGGGGCAGACGGAAGCTTTCTTT. This chain uses TRBV5-4 with TRBJ1-1; 7 bases are a match to TRBD1. CDR1 is SGHNT and CDR2 is YYREEE in the germline V gene (reference sequence). The trim removed 1 base at V and 8 bases at J, leaving 5 bases unmatched. This CDR3 contains 13 residues.

The CDR3 loop is CASSLDPGGHTGELFF. The CDR3 region has the DNA TGTGCCAGCAGCTTAGACCCGGGGGGGCATACCGGGGAGCTGTTTTTT. The rearrangement uses TRBV7-6 and TRBJ2-2; 8 bases map to TRBD2. The CDR3 loop spans 16 amino acids. V dropped 1 base and J dropped 5; count of bases not matched to a gene: 6. Germline V gives CDR1 SGHVS, CDR2 FNYEAQ.

V usage is TRBV19 and J usage is TRBJ1-5, with D perhaps matching TRBD1 (6 bases). The CDR3 is 14 residues long. The V and J ends lost 10 bases and 0 bases respectively, with 13 bases between them. Germline CDR1 reads LNHDA; CDR2 reads SQIVND (reference sequence). CDR3 protein: CATGQMPSNQPQHF. For the CDR3, the DNA is TGTGCCACAGGACAGATGCCTAGCAATCAGCCCCAGCATTTT.

The table lists this clone with a count of one. V and J are TRBV28 and TRBJ2-7, with a weak D call TRBD1 (5 bases). This CDR3 comprises 15 residues. Trimming left V 8 bases short and J 7 bases short, with 24 bases between. Germline assignment: CDR1 MDHEN and CDR2 SYDVKM. The CDR3 bases are TGTGCCAGCGGCCTCACTCAGGGCTCTAGGTCTGAGCAGTACTTC. Translation gives CASGLTQGSRSEQYF.

The chain joins TRBV4-3 to TRBJ2-1, with a possible D match to TRBD1 (5 bases). Looked up from germline, CDR1 is LGHNA and CDR2 is YSLEER. This CDR3 contains 15 residues. Trimming pared 0 bases from V and 8 bases from J, leaving 14 bases between. The DNA of the CDR3 is TGCGCCAGCAGCCAAGACAGGGTGGGAACGGATGAGCAGTTCTTC. This codes for CASSQDRVGTDEQFF.

The chain combines TRBV5-1 with TRBJ1-6; D unclear. Germline CDR1 reads SGHRS; CDR2 reads YFSETQ. The CDR3 covers 16 residues. V lost 0 bases, J lost 0 bases, and 7 bases lay in between. This CDR3 is CASSLAESSYNSPLHF. CDR3 bases: TGCGCCAGCAGCTTGGCGGAGAGCTCCTATAATTCACCCCTCCACTTT.

The sample holds one count of this clone. The chain recombines TRBV6-1 with TRBJ2-2, with no clear D. Germline V gives CDR1 MNHNS, CDR2 SASEGT. V lost 0 bases, J lost 6 bases, and 11 bases lay in between. CDR3 length equals 15 residues. The CDR3 region has the DNA TGTGCCAGCAGTGAAGCCCCGTTGTTTGCCGGGGAGCTGTTTTTT. Protein: CASSEAPLFAGELFF.

The CDR3 DNA follows: TGTGCCAGTCCCCCCCGCGTCGATTGGAATGAGCAGTTCTTC. This sequence encodes CASPPRVDWNEQFF. The V and J genes are TRBV5-8 and TRBJ2-1, with no clear D. Trimming took off 8 bases at V and 7 bases at J, with 19 bases between the two ends. The CDR3 covers 14 residues. The germline CDR1 and CDR2 sequences are SGHTS and YDEGEE.

There are a few counts of this clone. The chain couples TRBV5-8 to TRBJ1-5; D unresolved. The CDR3 is made up of 14 amino acids. The germline gives CDR1 SGHTS, CDR2 YDEGEE. Between the trimmed V and J ends, which lost 0 bases and 1 base, there was a span of 5 bases. CDR3 sequence reads: CASSLGQSNQPQHF. The CDR3 nucleotides read TGTGCCAGCAGCTTGGGGCAGAGCAATCAGCCCCAGCATTTT. Drawing the rest from reference TRBV5-8 and TRBJ1-5, the complete variable domain is EAGVTQSPTHLIKTRGQQATLRCSPISGHTSVYWYQQALGLGLQFLLWYDEGEERNRGNFPPRFSGRQFPNYSSELNVNALELEDSALYLCASSLGQSNQPQHFGDGTRLSIL.

This clone has only a few counts. This chain links TRBV5-6 with TRBJ2-7; 13 positions match TRBD2. J was trimmed by 7 bases and V by 0 bases; bases with no gene match: 7. The CDR3 has 16 amino acids. Germline V CDR1 and CDR2: SGHDT, YYEEEE. CDR3 amino acids: CASSLVTSGGLGEQYF. The DNA for the CDR3 is TGTGCCAGCAGCTTGGTGACTAGCGGGGGGCTGGGGGAGCAGTACTTC.

This clone was detected once. The rearrangement joins TRBV28 to TRBJ2-4, with a possible D match to TRBD1 (8 bases). Germline CDR1 MDHEN, CDR2 SYDVKM. Between the trimmed V and J ends, which lost 5 bases and 3 bases, there was a span of 14 bases. The CDR3 contains 15 residues. CDR3 region: CASSPTGDYKNIQYF. The CDR3 bases are TGTGCCAGCAGTCCGACAGGGGACTACAAAAACATTCAGTACTTC.

The chain employs TRBV5-8 and TRBJ2-1; D is perhaps TRBD2 (6 bases). The germline CDR1 and CDR2 sequences are SGHTS and YDEGEE. V was trimmed by 5 bases and J by 5 bases, leaving 14 bases between them. The CDR3 sequence is 14 residues long. The CDR3 coding sequence is TGTGCCAGCAGATTAACCGGGAGACACAATGAGCAGTTCTTC. Translated: CASRLTGRHNEQFF. Drawing the rest from reference TRBV5-8 and TRBJ2-1, the complete variable domain is EAGVTQSPTHLIKTRGQQATLRCSPISGHTSVYWYQQALGLGLQFLLWYDEGEERNRGNFPPRFSGRQFPNYSSELNVNALELEDSALYLCASRLTGRHNEQFFGPGTRLTVL.

The chain joins TRBV7-9 to TRBJ1-2; D is undetermined. This CDR3 comprises 14 residues. Per germline, CDR1 SEHNR and CDR2 FQNEAQ (reference sequence). Trimming stripped 3 bases from V and 8 bases from J, with 16 bases between. For the CDR3, the DNA is TGTGCCAGCAGCTTTGACGGGCAGGCGGGCGGCTACACCTTC. This codes for CASSFDGQAGGYTF.

There are a few counts of this clone. The chain couples TRBV6-5 to TRBJ1-1, with no clear D. The CDR3 contains 14 residues. V gave up 2 bases and J gave up 1 base, with 8 bases separating them. Germline CDR1 MNHEY, CDR2 SVGAGI. The CDR3 reads CASSYPGSNTEAFF. CDR3 bases: TGTGCCAGCAGTTACCCCGGGTCGAACACTGAAGCTTTCTTT.

In DNA form, the CDR3 reads TGTGCCAGCTCACCACACTGGACAGGGTCTGAAGCTTTCTTT. Translation: CASSPHWTGSEAFF. The V gene is TRBV18, the J gene TRBJ1-1, with 8 bases identical to TRBD1. This CDR3 has 14 amino acids. Germline CDR1 KGHSH, CDR2 LQKENI. The V and J ends lost 1 base and 6 bases, in that order; junction bases with no gene match: 4. Full variable domain (remainder filled in from reference TRBV18 and TRBJ1-1): NAGVMQNPRHLVRRRGQEARLRCSPMKGHSHVYWYRQLPEEGLKFMVYLQKENIIDESGMPKERFSAEFPKEGPSILRIQQVVRGDSAAYFCASSPHWTGSEAFFGQGTRLTVV.

This chain joins TRBV29-1 and TRBJ1-4, with D perhaps matching TRBD1 (5 bases). Germline-derived CDR1 and CDR2 are SQVTM and ANQGSEA. The CDR3 runs to 11 residues. V lost 6 bases, J lost 8 bases, and 10 bases lay in between. The CDR3 region is CSVADREKLFF. The CDR3 DNA reads TGCAGCGTCGCTGACAGAGAAAAACTGTTTTTT.

The J gene is TRBJ2-3, the V gene TRBV5-1; 8 bases are a match to TRBD2. CDR3 length equals 14 residues. Germline CDR1 SGHRS, CDR2 YFSETQ. The V segment lost 5 bases and the J segment 7 bases; nucleotides outside the gene matches: 9. The CDR3 protein is CASRDTGGDNTQYF. The CDR3 bases are TGCGCCAGCAGGGACACGGGGGGGGACAATACGCAGTATTTT.

V gene TRBV27 combines with J gene TRBJ1-2; tentative D call: TRBD1 (5 bases). Germline loops: CDR1 MNHEY, CDR2 SMNVEV (reference sequence). V shed 3 bases and J shed 13 bases, with 18 bases lying between them. The CDR3 loop spans 13 amino acids. CDR3 sequence: CASSFRGGTEFTF. CDR3 nucleotides: TGTGCCAGCAGTTTTCGGGGGGGTACGGAGTTCACCTTC.

The rearrangement joins TRBV4-3 to TRBJ2-2, with TRBD1 matching 8 bases. From germline, CDR1 is LGHNA and CDR2 YSLEER. The CDR3 contains 18 residues. Trimming took 0 bases from V and 2 from J; bases not matched to a gene: 8. The CDR3: CASSQEGGRGPNTGELFF. The CDR3 region has the DNA TGCGCCAGCAGCCAAGAAGGGGGCAGGGGGCCAAACACCGGGGAGCTGTTTTTT.

The V gene is TRBV6-1, the J gene TRBJ2-1; D unclear. The CDR3 consists of 13 residues. Deletions cut 2 bases from V and 8 bases from J, with 10 bases between. CDR1 and CDR2 (germline): MNHNS, SASEGT. CDR3: CASSENSPHEQFF. The CDR3 DNA follows: TGTGCCAGCAGTGAAAACTCCCCGCATGAGCAGTTCTTC.

This clone was observed once. The chain is built from TRBV7-2 and TRBJ1-2; TRBD1 matches at 9 bases. The CDR3 contains 15 residues. Germline V lookup: CDR1 SGHTA, CDR2 FQGNSA. The V segment lost 1 base and the J segment 7 bases; nucleotides outside the gene matches: 7. This chain's CDR3 is CASSLDYRGQGGYTF. DNA of the CDR3: TGTGCCAGCAGCTTAGATTACAGGGGGCAAGGTGGCTACACCTTC. The whole variable domain, filled in from reference TRBV7-2 and TRBJ1-2, reads GAGVSQSPSNKVTEKGKDVELRCDPISGHTALYWYRQSLGQGLEFLIYFQGNSAPDKSGLPSDRFSAERTGGSVSTLTIQRTQQEDSAVYLCASSLDYRGQGGYTFGSGTRLTVV.

The chain combines TRBV4-1 with TRBJ1-1; D possibly corresponds to TRBD1 (6 bases). This CDR3 is 15 amino acids long. V was shortened by 4 bases and J by 4 bases, with 16 bases between the two germline ends. Germline V gene data show CDR1 as MGHRA and CDR2 as YSYEKL. CDR3: CASSLPDRLSTEAFF. In DNA form, the CDR3 reads TGCGCCAGCAGCCTCCCCGACAGGTTGAGCACTGAAGCTTTCTTT.

The rearrangement links TRBV19 to TRBJ2-5, with 10 positions matching TRBD1. The junction had 10 bases not matched to a gene; V was cut back by 4 bases and J by 2 bases. CDR3 length equals 17 residues. Germline V gene lookup returns CDR1 LNHDA and CDR2 SQIVND (reference sequence). The CDR3: CASSKWDRGRRQETQYF. The CDR3 DNA reads TGTGCCAGTAGTAAATGGGACAGGGGCAGACGGCAAGAGACCCAGTACTTC.

The chain recombines TRBV5-1 with TRBJ1-2; 10 bases align to TRBD1. The CDR3 is 15 amino acids. Germline V CDR1 and CDR2: SGHRS, YFSETQ. V shed 0 bases and J 2 bases; nucleotides not matched to a gene: 1. As DNA, the CDR3 is TGCGCCAGCAGCTTGGCGGGACAGGGGAACTATGGCTACACCTTC. Amino acids: CASSLAGQGNYGYTF.

The chain uses TRBV28 and TRBJ2-5; TRBD2 matches at 10 bases. Germline lookup yields CDR1 MDHEN and CDR2 SYDVKM. Trimming at V came to 6 bases and at J to 5 bases, leaving 6 bases not matched to a gene. The CDR3 is made up of 14 amino acids. The CDR3 DNA is TGTGCCAGCAGCCAGCGGGGGGGCCGGGAGACCCAGTACTTC. Amino acids: CASSQRGGRETQYF.